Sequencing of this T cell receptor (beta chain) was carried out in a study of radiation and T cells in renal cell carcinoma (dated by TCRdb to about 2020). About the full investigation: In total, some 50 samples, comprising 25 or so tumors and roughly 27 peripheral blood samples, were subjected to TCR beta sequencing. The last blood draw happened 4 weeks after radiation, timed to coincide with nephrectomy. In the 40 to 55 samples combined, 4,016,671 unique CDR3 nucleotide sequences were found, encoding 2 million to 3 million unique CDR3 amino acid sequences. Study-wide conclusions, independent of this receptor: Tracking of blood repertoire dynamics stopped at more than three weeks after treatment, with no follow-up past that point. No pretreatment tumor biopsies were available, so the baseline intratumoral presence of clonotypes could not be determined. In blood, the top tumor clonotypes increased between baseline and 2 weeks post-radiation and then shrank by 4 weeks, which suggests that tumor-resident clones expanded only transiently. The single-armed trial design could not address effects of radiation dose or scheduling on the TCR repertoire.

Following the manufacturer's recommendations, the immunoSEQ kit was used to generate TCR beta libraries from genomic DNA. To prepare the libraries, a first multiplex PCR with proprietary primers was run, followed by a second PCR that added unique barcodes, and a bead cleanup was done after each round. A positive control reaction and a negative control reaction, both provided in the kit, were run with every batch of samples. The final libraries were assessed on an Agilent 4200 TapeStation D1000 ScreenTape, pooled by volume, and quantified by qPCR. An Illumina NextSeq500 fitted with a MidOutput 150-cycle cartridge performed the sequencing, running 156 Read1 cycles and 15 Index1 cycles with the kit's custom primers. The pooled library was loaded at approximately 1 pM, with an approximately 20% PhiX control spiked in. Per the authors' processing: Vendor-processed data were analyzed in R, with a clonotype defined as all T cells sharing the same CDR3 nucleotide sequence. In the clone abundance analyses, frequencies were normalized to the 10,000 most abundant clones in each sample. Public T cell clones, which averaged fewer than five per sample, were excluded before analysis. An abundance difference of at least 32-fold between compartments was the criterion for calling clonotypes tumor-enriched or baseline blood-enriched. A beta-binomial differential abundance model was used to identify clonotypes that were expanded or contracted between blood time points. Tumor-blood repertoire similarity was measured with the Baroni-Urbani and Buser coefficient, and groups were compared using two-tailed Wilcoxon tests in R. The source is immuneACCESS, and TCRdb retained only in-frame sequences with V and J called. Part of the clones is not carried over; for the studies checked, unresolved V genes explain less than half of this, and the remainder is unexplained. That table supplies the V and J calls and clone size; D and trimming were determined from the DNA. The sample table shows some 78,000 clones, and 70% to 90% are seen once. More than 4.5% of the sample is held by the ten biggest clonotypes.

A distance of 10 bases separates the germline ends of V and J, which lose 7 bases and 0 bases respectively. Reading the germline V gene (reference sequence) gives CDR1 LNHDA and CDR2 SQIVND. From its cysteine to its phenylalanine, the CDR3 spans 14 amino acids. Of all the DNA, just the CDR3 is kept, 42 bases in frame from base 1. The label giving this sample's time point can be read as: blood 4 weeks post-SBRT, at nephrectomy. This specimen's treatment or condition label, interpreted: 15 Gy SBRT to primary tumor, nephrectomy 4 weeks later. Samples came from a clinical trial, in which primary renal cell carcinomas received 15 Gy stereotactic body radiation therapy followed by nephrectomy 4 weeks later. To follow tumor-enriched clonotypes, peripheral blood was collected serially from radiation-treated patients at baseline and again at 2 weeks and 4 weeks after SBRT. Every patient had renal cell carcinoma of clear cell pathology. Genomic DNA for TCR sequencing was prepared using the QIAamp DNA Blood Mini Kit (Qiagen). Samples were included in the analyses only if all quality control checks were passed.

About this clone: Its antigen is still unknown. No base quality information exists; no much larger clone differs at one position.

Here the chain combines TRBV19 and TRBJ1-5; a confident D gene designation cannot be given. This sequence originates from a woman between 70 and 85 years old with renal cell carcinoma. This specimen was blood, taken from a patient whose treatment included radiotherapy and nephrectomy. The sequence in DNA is TGTGCCAGTACCGTGACAACTAGCAATCAGCCCCAGCATTTT. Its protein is CASTVTTSNQPQHF.